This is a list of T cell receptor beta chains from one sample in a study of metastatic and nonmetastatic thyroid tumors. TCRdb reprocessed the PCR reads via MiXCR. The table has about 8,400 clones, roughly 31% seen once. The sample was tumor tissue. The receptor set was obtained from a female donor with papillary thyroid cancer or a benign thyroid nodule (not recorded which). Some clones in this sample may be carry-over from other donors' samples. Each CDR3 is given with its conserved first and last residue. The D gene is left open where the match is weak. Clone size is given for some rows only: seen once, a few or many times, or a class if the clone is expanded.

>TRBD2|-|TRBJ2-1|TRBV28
TGTGCCAGCAGTGCTAGCGGGGGCGGCCATGAGCAGTTCTTC
CASSASGGGHEQFF
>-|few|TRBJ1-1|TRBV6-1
TGTGCCAGCAGTGACGGAGAGAGCACTGAAGCTTTCTTT
CASSDGESTEAFF
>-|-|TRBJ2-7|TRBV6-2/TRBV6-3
TGTGCCAGCAGTTACGGGCCCCGGACCTACGAGCAGTACTTC
CASSYGPRTYEQYF
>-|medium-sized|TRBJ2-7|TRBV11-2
TGTGCCAGCAGCTTAGATCCCGGAGGGGACCTAGGTCGGGAGCAGTACTTC
CASSLDPGGDLGREQYF
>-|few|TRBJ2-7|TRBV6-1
TGTGCCAGCAGTGTAACGTCCTACGAGCAGTACTTC
CASSVTSYEQYF
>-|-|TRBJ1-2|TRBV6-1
TGTGCCAGCAGTGAGGGGGACAATAACTATGGCTACACCTTC
CASSEGDNNYGYTF
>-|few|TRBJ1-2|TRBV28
TGTGCCAGCACCTTGGAGGGAAAGGCTGGCTACACCTTC
CASTLEGKAGYTF
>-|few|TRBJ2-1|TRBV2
TGTGCCAGCAGGGGGTTCGGGGTCTACAATGAGCAGTTCTTC
CASRGFGVYNEQFF
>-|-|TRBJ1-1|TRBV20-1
TGCAGAGCTAGTGTGCGGAGGTGGACTGAAGCTTTCTTT
CRASVRRWTEAFF
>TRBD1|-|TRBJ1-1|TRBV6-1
TGTGCCAGCAGTCTCCCGGGACAGGAGCCTGAAGCTTTCTTT
CASSLPGQEPEAFF
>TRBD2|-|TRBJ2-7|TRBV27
TGTGCCAGCTCTCGGCGGGAGATTAACGAGCAGTACTTC
CASSRREINEQYF
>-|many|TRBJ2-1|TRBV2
TGTGCCAGCATTTATGACAACAATGAGCAGTTCTTC
CASIYDNNEQFF
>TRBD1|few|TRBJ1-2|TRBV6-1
TGTGCCAGCAGGCCAGGGACAGGGGTCAACTATGGCTACACCTTC
CASRPGTGVNYGYTF
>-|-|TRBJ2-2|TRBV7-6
TGTGCCAGCAGCCTTCGACCGATACACGGCGGGGAGCTGTTTTTT
CASSLRPIHGGELFF
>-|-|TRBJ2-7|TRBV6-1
TGTGCCAGCAGTCCAAGGGACACCAACTACGAGCAGTACTTC
CASSPRDTNYEQYF
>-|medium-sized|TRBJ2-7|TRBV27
TGTGCCAGCAGAGTTTTGTCCGGTTCGGTCGAGCAGTACTTC
CASRVLSGSVEQYF
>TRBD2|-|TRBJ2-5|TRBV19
TGTGCCAGTAGTTTAACCGGGACTAGCCCGACCCAGTACTTC
CASSLTGTSPTQYF
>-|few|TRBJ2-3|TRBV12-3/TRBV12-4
TGTGCCAGCAGTTTAGAGCGGACAATTTCCACAGATACGCAGTATTTT
CASSLERTISTDTQYF
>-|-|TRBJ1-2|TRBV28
TGTGCCAGCAGGGATGGGGGACGATACGGCTACACCTTC
CASRDGGRYGYTF
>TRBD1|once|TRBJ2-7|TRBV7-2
TGTGCCAGCAGCAACCGGGGACAGGGAGACGAGCAGTACTTC
CASSNRGQGDEQYF
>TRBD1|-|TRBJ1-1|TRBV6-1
TGTGCCAGCAGAGCTTCCAGGGGGCTGGGTCAGGAGGAAGCTTTCTTT
CASRASRGLGQEEAFF
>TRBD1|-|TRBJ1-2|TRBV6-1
TGTGCCAGCAATGACAGGGGGCTCTATGGCTACACCTTC
CASNDRGLYGYTF